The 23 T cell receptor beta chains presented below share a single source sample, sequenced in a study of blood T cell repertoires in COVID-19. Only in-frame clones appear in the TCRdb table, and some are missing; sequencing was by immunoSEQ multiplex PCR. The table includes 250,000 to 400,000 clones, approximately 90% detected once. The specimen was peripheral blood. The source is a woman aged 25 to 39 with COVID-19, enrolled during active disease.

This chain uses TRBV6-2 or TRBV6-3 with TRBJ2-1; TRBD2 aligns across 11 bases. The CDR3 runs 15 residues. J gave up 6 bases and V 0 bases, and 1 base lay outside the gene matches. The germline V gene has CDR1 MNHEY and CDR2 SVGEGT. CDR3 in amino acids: CASSYSSGGGNEQFF. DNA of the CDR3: TGTGCCAGCAGTTACTCTAGCGGGGGGGGCAATGAGCAGTTCTTC.

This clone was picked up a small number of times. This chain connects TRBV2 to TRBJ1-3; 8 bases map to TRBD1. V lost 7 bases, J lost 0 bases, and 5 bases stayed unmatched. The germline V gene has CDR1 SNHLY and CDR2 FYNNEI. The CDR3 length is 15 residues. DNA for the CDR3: TGTGCCAGCACCCGGACAGGGAACTCTGGAAACACCATATATTTT. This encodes CASTRTGNSGNTIYF.

CDR3 in DNA: TGTGCCAGTTGCCCAGACAGGGCCCTTAACAATGAGCAGTTCTTC. This codes for CASCPDRALNNEQFF. This chain joins TRBV19 and TRBJ2-1; 7 bases line up with TRBD1. The CDR3 extends over 15 amino acids. V shed 8 bases, J shed 5 bases, and the junction held 12 bases outside the gene matches. Germline assignment: CDR1 LNHDA and CDR2 SQIVND (reference sequence).

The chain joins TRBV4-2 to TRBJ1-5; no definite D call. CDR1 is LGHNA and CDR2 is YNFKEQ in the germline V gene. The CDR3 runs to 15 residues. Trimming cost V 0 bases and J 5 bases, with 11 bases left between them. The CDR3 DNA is TGTGCCAGCAGCCAAGATAATTATAGTGATCAGCCCCAGCATTTT. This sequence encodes CASSQDNYSDQPQHF.

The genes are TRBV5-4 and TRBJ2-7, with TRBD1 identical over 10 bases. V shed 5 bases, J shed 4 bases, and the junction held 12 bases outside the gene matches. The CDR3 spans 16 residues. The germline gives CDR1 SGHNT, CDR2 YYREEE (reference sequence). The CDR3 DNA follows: TGTGCCAGCAGTTTAACCGGGACAGGGGATGCATACGAGCAGTACTTC. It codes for CASSLTGTGDAYEQYF.

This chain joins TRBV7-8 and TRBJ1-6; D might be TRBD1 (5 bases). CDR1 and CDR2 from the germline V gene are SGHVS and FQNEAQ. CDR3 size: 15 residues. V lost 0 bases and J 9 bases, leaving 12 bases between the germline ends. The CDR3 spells CASSLAGGSGSPLHF. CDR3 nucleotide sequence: TGTGCCAGCAGCTTAGCGGGGGGGTCGGGTTCACCCCTCCACTTT.

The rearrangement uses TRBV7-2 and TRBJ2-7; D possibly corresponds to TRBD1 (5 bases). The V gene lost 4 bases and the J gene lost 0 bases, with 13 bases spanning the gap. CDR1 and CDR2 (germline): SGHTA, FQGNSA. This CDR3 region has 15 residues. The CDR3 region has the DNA TGTGCCAGCAGCTACAACCCTGGGGCCTCCTACGAGCAGTACGTC. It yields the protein CASSYNPGASYEQYV.

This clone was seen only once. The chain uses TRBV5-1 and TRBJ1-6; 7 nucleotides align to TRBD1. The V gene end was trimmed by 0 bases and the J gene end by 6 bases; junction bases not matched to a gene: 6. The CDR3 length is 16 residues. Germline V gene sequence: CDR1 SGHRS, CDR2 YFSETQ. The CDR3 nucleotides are TGCGCCAGCAGCTTGGGAGGGGGCCGCTCTAATTCACCCCTCCACTTT. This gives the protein CASSLGGGRSNSPLHF.

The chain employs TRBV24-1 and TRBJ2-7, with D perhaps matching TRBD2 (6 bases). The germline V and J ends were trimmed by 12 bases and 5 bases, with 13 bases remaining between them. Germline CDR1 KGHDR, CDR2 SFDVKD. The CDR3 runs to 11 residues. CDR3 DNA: TGTGCCGCCGGATGGGGGGACGAGCAGTACTTC. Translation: CAAGWGDEQYF.

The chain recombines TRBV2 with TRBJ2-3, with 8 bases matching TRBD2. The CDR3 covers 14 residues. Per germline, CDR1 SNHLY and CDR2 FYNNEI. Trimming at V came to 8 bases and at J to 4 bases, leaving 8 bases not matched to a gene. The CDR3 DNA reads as TGTGCCAGCTTCAGCGGGGGAGTCGCAGATACGCAGTATTTT. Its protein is CASFSGGVADTQYF.

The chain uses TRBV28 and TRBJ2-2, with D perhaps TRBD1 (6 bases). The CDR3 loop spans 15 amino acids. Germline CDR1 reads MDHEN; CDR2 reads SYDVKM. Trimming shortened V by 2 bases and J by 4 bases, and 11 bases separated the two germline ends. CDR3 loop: CASSLPGQVTGELFF. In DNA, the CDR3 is TGTGCCAGCAGTTTACCGGGACAAGTCACCGGGGAGCTGTTTTTT.

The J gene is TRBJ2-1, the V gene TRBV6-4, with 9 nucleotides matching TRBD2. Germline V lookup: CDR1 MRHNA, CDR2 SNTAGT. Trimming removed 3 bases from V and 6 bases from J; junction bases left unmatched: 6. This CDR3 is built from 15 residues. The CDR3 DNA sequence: TGTGCCAGCAGTGAGCGAGCGGGGGGATCCAATGAGCAGTTCTTC. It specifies CASSERAGGSNEQFF.

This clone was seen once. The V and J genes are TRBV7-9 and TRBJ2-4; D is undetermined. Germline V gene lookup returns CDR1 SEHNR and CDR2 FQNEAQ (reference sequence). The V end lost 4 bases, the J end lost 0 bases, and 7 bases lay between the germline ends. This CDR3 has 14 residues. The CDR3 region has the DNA TGTGCCAGCAGCTCCCTAGGAGCCAAAAACATTCAGTACTTC. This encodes CASSSLGAKNIQYF.

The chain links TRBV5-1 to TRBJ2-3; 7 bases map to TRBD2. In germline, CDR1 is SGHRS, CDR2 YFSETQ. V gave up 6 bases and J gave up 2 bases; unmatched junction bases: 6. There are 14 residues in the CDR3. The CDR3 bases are TGCGCCAGCAAACCCGGGGGGACCACAGATACGCAGTATTTT. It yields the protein CASKPGGTTDTQYF.

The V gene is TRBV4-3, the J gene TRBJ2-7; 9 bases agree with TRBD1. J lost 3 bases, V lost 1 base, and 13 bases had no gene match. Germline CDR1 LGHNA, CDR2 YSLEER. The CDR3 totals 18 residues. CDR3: CASSQGWRDRDWYYEQYF. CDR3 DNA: TGCGCCAGCAGCCAAGGATGGAGGGACAGGGATTGGTACTACGAGCAGTACTTC.

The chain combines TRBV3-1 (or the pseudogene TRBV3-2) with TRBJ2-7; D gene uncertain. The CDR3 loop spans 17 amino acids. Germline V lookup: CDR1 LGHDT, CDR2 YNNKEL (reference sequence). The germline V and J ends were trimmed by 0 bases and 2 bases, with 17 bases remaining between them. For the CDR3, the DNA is TGTGCCAGCAGCCAAGATAAGTTGGAGTTGGCACCCTACGAGCAGTACTTC. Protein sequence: CASSQDKLELAPYEQYF.

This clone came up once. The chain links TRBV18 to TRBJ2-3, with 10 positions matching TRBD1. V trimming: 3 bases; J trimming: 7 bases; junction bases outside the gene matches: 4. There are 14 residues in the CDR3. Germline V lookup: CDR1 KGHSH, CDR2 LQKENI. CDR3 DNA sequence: TGTGCCAGCTCACCGGACAGGGGGGAGAATACGCAGTATTTT. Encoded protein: CASSPDRGENTQYF.

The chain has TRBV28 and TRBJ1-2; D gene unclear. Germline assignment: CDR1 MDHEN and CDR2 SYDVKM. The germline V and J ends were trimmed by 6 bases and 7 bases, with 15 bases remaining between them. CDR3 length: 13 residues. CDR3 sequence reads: CASSLREEGGYTF. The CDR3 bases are TGTGCCAGCAGCCTTAGAGAGGAGGGTGGCTACACCTTC.

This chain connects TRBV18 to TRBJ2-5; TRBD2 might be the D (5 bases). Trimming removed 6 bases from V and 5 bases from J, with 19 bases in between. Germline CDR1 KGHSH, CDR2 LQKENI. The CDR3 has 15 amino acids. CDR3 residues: CASSPWAGVAETQYF. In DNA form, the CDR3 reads TGTGCCAGCTCCCCCTGGGCGGGCGTCGCCGAGACCCAGTACTTC.

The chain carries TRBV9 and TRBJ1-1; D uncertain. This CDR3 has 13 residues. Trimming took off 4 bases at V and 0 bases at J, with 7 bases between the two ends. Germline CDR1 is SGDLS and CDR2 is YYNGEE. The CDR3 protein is CASSPRMNTEAFF. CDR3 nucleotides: TGTGCCAGCAGCCCCCGTATGAACACTGAAGCTTTCTTT.

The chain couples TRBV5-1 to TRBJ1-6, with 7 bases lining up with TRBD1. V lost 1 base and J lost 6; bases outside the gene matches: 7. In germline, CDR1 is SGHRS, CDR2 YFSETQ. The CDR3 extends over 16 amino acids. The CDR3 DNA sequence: TGCGCCAGCAGCTTGTTCGCCGGACAGGCTAATTCACCCCTCCACTTT. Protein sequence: CASSLFAGQANSPLHF.

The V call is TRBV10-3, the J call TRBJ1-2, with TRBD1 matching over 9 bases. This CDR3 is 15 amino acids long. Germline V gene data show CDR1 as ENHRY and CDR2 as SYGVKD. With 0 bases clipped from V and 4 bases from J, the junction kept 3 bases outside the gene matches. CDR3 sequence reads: CAISESTGGTYGYTF. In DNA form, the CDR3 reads TGTGCCATCAGTGAGTCGACAGGGGGAACCTATGGCTACACCTTC.

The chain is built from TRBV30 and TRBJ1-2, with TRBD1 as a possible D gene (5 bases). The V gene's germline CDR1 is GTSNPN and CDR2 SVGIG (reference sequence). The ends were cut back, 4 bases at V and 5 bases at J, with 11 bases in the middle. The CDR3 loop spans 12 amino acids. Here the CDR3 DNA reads TGTGCCTGGAACAGGCTGGGGTATGGCTACACCTTC. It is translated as CAWNRLGYGYTF.